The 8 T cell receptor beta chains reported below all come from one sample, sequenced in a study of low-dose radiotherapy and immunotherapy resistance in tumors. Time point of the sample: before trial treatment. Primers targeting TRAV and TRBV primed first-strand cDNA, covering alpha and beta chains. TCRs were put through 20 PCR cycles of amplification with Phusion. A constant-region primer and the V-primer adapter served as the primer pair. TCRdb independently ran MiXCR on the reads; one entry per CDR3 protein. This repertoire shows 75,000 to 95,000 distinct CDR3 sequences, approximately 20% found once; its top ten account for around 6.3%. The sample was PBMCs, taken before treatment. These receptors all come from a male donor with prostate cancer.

CDR3 amino acids: CSARDRGLAGTGDEQFF. As DNA, the CDR3 is TGCAGTGCTAGAGATCGCGGACTAGCTGGGACCGGGGATGAGCAGTTCTTC. The genes are TRBV20-1 and TRBJ2-1; 8 bases match TRBD2. Germline CDR1 and CDR2: DFQATT and SNEGSKA (reference sequence). This CDR3 contains 17 residues. With V trimmed by 0 bases and J by 8 bases, 15 bases remained unmatched.

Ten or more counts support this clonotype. The chain's CDR3 is CASSLRQGDGYTF. CDR3 coding DNA: TGTGCCAGCAGTTTACGACAGGGAGATGGCTACACCTTC. The chain joins TRBV5-6 to TRBJ1-2; 7 bases map to TRBD1. With 5 bases clipped from V and 6 bases from J, the junction kept 7 bases outside the gene matches. Germline values: CDR1 SGHDT, CDR2 YYEEEE. The CDR3 has 13 residues.

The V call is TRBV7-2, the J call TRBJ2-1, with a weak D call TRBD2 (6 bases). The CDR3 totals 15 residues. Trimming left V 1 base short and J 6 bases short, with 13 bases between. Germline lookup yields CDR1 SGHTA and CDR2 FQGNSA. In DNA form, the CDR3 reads TGTGCCAGCAGCTTAGGGGGGAGGTCCCTCAATGAGCAGTTCTTC. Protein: CASSLGGRSLNEQFF.

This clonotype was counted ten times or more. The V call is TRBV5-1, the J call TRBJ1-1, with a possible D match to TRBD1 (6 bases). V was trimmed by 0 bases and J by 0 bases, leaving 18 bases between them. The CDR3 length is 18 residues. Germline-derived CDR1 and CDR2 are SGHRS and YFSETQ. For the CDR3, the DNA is TGCGCCAGCAGCTTGGACCCCAGGGGCACCTGGATGAACACTGAAGCTTTCTTT. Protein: CASSLDPRGTWMNTEAFF.

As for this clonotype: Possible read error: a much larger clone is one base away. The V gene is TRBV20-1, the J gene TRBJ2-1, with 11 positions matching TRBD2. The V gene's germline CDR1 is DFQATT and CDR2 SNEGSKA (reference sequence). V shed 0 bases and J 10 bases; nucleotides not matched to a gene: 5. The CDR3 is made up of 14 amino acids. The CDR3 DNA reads TGCAGTGCTAGAGATAGCGGGAGGGCCTACGAGCAGTTCTTC. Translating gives CSARDSGRAYEQFF.

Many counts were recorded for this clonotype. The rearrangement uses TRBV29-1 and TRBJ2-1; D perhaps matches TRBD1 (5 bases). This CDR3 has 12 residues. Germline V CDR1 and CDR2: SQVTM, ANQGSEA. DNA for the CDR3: TGCAGTACCCAGGGATCCTACAATGAGCAGTTCTTC. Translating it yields CSTQGSYNEQFF.

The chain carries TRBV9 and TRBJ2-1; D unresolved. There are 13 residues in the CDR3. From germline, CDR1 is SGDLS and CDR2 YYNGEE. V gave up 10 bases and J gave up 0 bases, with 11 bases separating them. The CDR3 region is CASSISSYNEQFF. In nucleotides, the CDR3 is TGTGCCTCTAGTATTAGCTCCTACAATGAGCAGTTCTTC.

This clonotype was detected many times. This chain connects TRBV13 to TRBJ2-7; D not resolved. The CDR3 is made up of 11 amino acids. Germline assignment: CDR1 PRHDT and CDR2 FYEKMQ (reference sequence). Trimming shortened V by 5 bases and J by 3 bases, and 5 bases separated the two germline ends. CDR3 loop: CASSEVYEQYF. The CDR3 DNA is TGTGCCAGCAGCGAAGTCTACGAGCAGTACTTC.